Listed here are 6 T cell receptor beta chains from one sample, sequenced in a study of identical twins. TCRdb re-analysed the 5' RACE reads in MiXCR, keeping a single row per CDR3 protein. This repertoire shows 1.5 million to 2 million distinct CDR3 sequences, about 32% found once; its top ten account for less than 0.35%. The sequencing input was cord blood. Receptors originate from a newborn girl in good health.

At least ten counts were recorded for this clonotype. The chain couples TRBV5-1 to TRBJ2-1, with no clear D. The CDR3 is 15 residues long. Germline V CDR1 and CDR2: SGHRS, YFSETQ. Trimming cost V 0 bases and J 2 bases, with 9 bases left between them. The DNA of the CDR3 is TGCGCCAGCAGCTTGGGGTCTGGTGCCTACAATGAGCAGTTCTTC. Protein: CASSLGSGAYNEQFF.

This clonotype was counted only a few times. The chain has TRBV14 and TRBJ1-5; D possibly corresponds to TRBD1 (6 bases). Germline assignment: CDR1 SGHDN and CDR2 FVKESK. V was clipped by 5 bases and J by 5 bases, with 13 bases between them. The CDR3 runs 14 residues. The CDR3 DNA follows: TGTGCCAGCAGCTTGGAGGGGGGCGATCAGCCCCAGCATTTT. Translated, it gives CASSLEGGDQPQHF.

The gene calls are TRBV7-9 and TRBJ2-1; D assignment may be TRBD1 or TRBD2 (6 bases each). CDR3 length equals 14 residues. V dropped 5 bases and J dropped 6 bases, with 14 bases sitting between them. Germline assignment: CDR1 SEHNR and CDR2 FQNEAQ (reference sequence). CDR3 in amino acids: CASSQQGLRNEQFF. The DNA of the CDR3 is TGTGCCAGCAGCCAACAGGGACTCCGCAATGAGCAGTTCTTC.

The genes are TRBV12-3 or TRBV12-4 and TRBJ2-1; D remains unclear. Trimming took 3 bases from V and 10 from J, leaving 10 bases between them. The CDR3 consists of 12 residues. The CDR3 spells CASSFSAHEQFF. The DNA of the CDR3 is TGTGCCAGCAGTTTTTCCGCCCACGAGCAGTTCTTC.

This clonotype was found a few times. The chain uses TRBV28 and TRBJ2-7, with D unclear. Germline V gene lookup returns CDR1 MDHEN and CDR2 SYDVKM. The CDR3 extends over 10 amino acids. CDR3 protein: CATGDREQYF. CDR3 in DNA: TGTGCTACTGGGGATAGGGAGCAGTACTTC.

This clonotype has a handful of counts. The V call is TRBV20-1, the J call TRBJ1-2; no reliable D call. Per germline, CDR1 DFQATT and CDR2 SNEGSKA (reference sequence). With 0 bases removed from V and 0 bases from J, the gap between germline ends came to 11 bases. The CDR3 spans 15 residues. The CDR3 DNA follows: TGCAGTGCTAGAGATCCCGCCGGGACTAACTATGGCTACACCTTC. This gives the protein CSARDPAGTNYGYTF.